A selection of T cell receptor beta chains follows, all from one sample in a study of T-cell memory formation after mild COVID-19. TCRdb fed the 5' RACE reads into MiXCR, producing one record per CDR3 protein. Of hundreds of thousands of distinct CDR3 sequences listed, approximately 13% were seen once; the top ten hold 22%. Specimen: PBMCs or a T cell subset sorted from them (not recorded which). These receptors came from a man aged 18 to 35 who had mild COVID-19 (a few samples of this study predate the infection). Cell type and time point are not known. Both conserved end residues are part of each CDR3. The D gene is left open where the match is weak. Only some rows state a clone size, as once, few, many or a class for expanded clones.

CDR3nt	CDR3aa	v_gene	abundance	d_gene	j_gene
TGCAGCGTTTTCGCGGGGACTAGACAAGAGACCCAGTACTTC	CSVFAGTRQETQYF	TRBV29-1	few	TRBD2	TRBJ2-5
TGTGCCAGCAGTTTACGCCGGAGAGCTTCTAGCACAGATACGCAGTATTTT	CASSLRRRASSTDTQYF	TRBV12-3/TRBV12-4	-	-	TRBJ2-3
TGTGCCAGCAGCTTTAGTCCGCAGGTACCTGGAAACACCATATATTTT	CASSFSPQVPGNTIYF	TRBV5-5	few	-	TRBJ1-3
TGCAGTGCTAGGGTTCAGAAGCCAACTAATGAAAAACTGTTTTTT	CSARVQKPTNEKLFF	TRBV20-1	-	-	TRBJ1-4
TGTGCCAGCAGCCAAGATGCCCTAGATCAGCCCCAGCATTTT	CASSQDALDQPQHF	TRBV4-2	-	-	TRBJ1-5
TGCGCCAGCAGCTTTACACCGGGACAGGGGGAGCTGTTTTTT	CASSFTPGQGELFF	TRBV5-1	many	TRBD1	TRBJ2-2
TGCAGCGCGGGGACCTCTTCACCCAATGAGCAGTTCTTC	CSAGTSSPNEQFF	TRBV29-1	-	-	TRBJ2-1
TGTGCCAGCAGCTTAGCACGGACTAGCGGCACAGATACGCAGTATTTT	CASSLARTSGTDTQYF	TRBV7-2	-	TRBD2	TRBJ2-3
TGTGCCAGCAGCGTAGAAGGGGGGAATCAGCCCCAGCATTTT	CASSVEGGNQPQHF	TRBV9	-	-	TRBJ1-5
TGTGCCAGCAGTGACATCGGGGGGCATGGCACAGATACGCAGTATTTT	CASSDIGGHGTDTQYF	TRBV6-4	many	-	TRBJ2-3
TGTGCCAGCAGCTTAGCGCAGGGACCCCTCACAGATACGCAGTATTTT	CASSLAQGPLTDTQYF	TRBV7-6	few	-	TRBJ2-3
TGCAGTGCTCGCTACCGGATCTCCGCTGGAGAGACCCAGTACTTC	CSARYRISAGETQYF	TRBV20-1	few	-	TRBJ2-5
TGCGCCACCAAGGACGGGACCGGGGAGCTGTTTTTT	CATKDGTGELFF	TRBV5-1	few	-	TRBJ2-2
TGTGCCAGCAGTTACACCATGCCGGGGCACCTCAACACCGGGGAGCTGTTTTTT	CASSYTMPGHLNTGELFF	TRBV6-5	few	-	TRBJ2-2
TGTGCCAGCAGCCAGAACCCGCGGCCGGAGCAAGCTTTCTTT	CASSQNPRPEQAFF	TRBV4-2	few	-	TRBJ1-1
TGTGCCACCAGCAGAGTCCCCTCCTACGAGCAGTACTTC	CATSRVPSYEQYF	TRBV15	many	-	TRBJ2-7
TGTGCCAGCAGCCAAGGATCCCTCAGGGGGACCAATGAGCAGTTCTTC	CASSQGSLRGTNEQFF	TRBV4-2	many	TRBD1	TRBJ2-1
TGCAGTGCTAGAGCCCTTGGTCAGGGTGAGCAGTACTTC	CSARALGQGEQYF	TRBV20-1	few	-	TRBJ2-7
TGCGCCAGCAGCTTGGGACAGGGAAAAAACACCGGGGAGCTGTTTTTT	CASSLGQGKNTGELFF	TRBV5-1	-	TRBD1	TRBJ2-2
TGTGCCAGCCGCGGTGGGCACTTAGAGACCCAGTACTTC	CASRGGHLETQYF	TRBV12-3/TRBV12-4	-	-	TRBJ2-5